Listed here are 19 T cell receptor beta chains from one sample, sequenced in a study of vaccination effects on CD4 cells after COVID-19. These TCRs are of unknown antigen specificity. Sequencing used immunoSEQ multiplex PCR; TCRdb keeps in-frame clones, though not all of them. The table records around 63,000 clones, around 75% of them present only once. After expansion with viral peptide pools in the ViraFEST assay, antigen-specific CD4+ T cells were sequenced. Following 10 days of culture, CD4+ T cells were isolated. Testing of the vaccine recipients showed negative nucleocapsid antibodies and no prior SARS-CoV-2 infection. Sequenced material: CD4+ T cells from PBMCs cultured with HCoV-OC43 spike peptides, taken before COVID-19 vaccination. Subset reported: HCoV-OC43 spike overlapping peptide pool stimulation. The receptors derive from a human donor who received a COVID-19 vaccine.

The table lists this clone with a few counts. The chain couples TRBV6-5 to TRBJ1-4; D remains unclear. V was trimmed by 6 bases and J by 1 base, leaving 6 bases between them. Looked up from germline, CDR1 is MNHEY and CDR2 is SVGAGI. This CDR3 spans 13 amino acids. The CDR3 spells CASRVQTNEKLFF. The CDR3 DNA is TGTGCCAGCAGGGTCCAAACTAATGAAAAACTGTTTTTT.

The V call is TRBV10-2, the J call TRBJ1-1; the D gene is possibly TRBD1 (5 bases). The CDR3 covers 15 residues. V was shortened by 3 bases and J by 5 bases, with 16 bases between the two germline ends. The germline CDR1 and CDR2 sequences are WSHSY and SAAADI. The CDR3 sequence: CASSDRAVGLTEAFF. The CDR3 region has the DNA TGCGCCAGCAGTGACAGGGCGGTAGGTCTGACTGAAGCTTTCTTT.

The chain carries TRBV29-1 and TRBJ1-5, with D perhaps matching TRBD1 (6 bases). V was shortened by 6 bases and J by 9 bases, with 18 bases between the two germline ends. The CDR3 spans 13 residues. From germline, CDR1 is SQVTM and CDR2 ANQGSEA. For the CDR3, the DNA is TGCAGCGTGCGGGCACAGGGAGAAGGGCCCCAGCATTTT. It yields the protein CSVRAQGEGPQHF. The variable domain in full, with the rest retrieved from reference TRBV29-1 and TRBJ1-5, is SAVISQKPSRDICQRGTSLTIQCQVDSQVTMMFWYRQQPGQSLTLIATANQGSEATYESGFVIDKFPISRPNLTFSTLTVSNMSPEDSSIYLCSVRAQGEGPQHFGDGTRLSIL.

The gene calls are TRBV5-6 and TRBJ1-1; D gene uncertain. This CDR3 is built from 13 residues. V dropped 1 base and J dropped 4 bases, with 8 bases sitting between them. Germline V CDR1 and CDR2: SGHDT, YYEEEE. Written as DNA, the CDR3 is TGTGCCAGCAGCTTGCCGTGGGCCACTGAAGCTTTCTTT. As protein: CASSLPWATEAFF.

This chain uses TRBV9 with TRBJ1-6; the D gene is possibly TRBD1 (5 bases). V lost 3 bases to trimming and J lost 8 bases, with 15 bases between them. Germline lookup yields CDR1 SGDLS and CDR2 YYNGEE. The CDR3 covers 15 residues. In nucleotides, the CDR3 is TGTGCCAGCAGCGCCGGGACCATGGTGGATTCACCCCTCCACTTT. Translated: CASSAGTMVDSPLHF.

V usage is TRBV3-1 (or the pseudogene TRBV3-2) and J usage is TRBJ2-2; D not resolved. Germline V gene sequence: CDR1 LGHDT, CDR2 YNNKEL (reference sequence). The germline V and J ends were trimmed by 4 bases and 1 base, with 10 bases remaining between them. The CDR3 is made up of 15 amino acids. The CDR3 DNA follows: TGTGCCAGCAGCCTCGACTCGCTGAACACCGGGGAGCTGTTTTTT. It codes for CASSLDSLNTGELFF.

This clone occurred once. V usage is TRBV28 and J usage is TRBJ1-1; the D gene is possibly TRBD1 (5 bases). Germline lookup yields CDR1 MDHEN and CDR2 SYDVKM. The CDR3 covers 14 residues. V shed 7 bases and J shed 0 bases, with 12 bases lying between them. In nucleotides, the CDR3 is TGTGCCAGCAATTCTAAGGGGTTGAACACTGAAGCTTTCTTT. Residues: CASNSKGLNTEAFF.

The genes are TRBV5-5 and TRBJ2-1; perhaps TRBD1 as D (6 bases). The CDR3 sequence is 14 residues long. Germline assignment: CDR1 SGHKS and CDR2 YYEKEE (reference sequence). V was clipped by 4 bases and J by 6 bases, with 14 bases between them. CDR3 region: CASSQNYRVNEQFF. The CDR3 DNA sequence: TGTGCCAGCAGCCAGAATTACAGGGTCAATGAGCAGTTCTTC.

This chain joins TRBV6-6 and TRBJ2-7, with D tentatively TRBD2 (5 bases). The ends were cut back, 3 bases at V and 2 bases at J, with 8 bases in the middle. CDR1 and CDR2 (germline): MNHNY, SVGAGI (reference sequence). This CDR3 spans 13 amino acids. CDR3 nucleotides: TGTGCCAGCAGTTATCTGCGGGCCTACGAGCAGTACGTC. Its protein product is CASSYLRAYEQYV.

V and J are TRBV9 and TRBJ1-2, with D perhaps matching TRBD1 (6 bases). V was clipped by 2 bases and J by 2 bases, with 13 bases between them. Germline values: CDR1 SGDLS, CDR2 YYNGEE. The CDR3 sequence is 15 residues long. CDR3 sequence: CASSVDNRANYGYTF. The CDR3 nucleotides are TGTGCCAGCAGCGTCGACAACAGGGCCAACTATGGCTACACCTTC.

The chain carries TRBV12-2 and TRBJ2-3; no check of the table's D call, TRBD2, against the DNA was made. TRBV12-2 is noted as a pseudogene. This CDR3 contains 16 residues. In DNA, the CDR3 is TGTGCAGCCCGTATTCATGGGCGGGGGATCACAGATACGCAGTATTTT. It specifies CAARIHGRGITDTQYF.

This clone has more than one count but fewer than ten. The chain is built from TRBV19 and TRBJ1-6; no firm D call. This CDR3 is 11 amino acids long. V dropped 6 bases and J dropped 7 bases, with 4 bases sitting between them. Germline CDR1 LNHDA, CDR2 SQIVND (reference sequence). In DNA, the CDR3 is TGTGCCAGTAGGGGAAATTCACCCCTCCACTTT. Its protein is CASRGNSPLHF.

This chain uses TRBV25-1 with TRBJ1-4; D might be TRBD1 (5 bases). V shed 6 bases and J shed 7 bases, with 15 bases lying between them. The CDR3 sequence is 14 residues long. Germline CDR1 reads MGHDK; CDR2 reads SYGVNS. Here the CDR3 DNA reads TGTGCCAGCAGAGAAACGGGACGACCTGAAAAACTGTTTTTT. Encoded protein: CASRETGRPEKLFF.

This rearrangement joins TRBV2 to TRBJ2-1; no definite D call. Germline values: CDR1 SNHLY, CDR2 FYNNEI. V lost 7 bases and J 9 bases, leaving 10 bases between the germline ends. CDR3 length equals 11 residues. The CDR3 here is CASTTRSEQFF. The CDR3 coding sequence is TGTGCCAGCACGACCCGGAGTGAGCAGTTCTTC.

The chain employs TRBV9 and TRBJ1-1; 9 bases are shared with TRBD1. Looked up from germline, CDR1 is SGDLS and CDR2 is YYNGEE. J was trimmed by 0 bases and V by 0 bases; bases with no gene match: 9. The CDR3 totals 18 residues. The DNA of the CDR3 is TGTGCCAGCAGCGTAGGATCACAGGGGGCTCACGTGAACACTGAAGCTTTCTTT. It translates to CASSVGSQGAHVNTEAFF.

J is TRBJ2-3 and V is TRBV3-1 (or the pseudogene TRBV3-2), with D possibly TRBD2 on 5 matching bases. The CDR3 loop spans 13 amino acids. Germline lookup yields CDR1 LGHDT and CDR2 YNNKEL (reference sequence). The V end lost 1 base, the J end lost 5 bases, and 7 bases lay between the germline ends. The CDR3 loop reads CASSQASGDTQYF. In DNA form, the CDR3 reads TGTGCCAGCAGCCAAGCCAGCGGAGATACGCAGTATTTT.

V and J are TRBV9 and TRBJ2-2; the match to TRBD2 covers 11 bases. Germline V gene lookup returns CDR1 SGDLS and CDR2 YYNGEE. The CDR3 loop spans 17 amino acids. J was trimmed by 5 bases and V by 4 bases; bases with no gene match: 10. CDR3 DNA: TGTGCCAGCAGCCATAGCGGGGGGGCCTCCTTAACCGGGGAGCTGTTTTTT. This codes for CASSHSGGASLTGELFF.

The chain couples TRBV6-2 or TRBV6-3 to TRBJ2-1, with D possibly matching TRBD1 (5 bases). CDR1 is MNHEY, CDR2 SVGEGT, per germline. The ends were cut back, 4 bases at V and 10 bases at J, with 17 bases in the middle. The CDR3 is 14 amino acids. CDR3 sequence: CASSLRGPTTEQFF. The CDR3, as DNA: TGTGCCAGCAGTTTAAGGGGCCCAACTACCGAGCAGTTCTTC.

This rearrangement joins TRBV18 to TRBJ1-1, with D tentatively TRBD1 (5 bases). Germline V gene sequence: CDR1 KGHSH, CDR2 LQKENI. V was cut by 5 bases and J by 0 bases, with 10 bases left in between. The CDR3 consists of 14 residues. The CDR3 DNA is TGTGCCAGCTCAGGGGGGAATATGAACACTGAAGCTTTCTTT. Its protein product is CASSGGNMNTEAFF.